Reported below is one TCR beta chain. Its antigen is currently unknown. Through Arm-PCR of CDR3 regions and iRepertoire HTBI primers, TCR beta libraries were built. In the source study's methods: Identified across the samples were 50 to 70 TRBV segments and approximately 14 TRBJ segments. From the multiplex PCR reads, TCRdb called clonotypes with MiXCR, one entry per CDR3 protein. The V and J calls were not made by the authors but by TCRdb's processing. The table has 350,000 to 450,000 distinct CDR3 sequences, roughly a fifth seen once. Indicated time point: persistent/refractory GD, antithyroid drugs over 5 years with positive TRAb. Researchers made the TCR library from RNA that was extracted from PBMCs. This record belongs to a study of regulatory T cells in long-lasting Graves disease. General study results and limits: Comparison showed that persistent patients shared more public clonotypes (fewer than 3,000) than new patients (about 970).

The sample was peripheral blood mononuclear cells (PBMCs), taken when the disease was refractory, from a patient treated with antithyroid drugs. The sequence was obtained from a female donor with Graves disease.

The CDR3 loop is CASGNGGYRNQPQHF. As DNA, the CDR3 is TGTGCCAGTGGTAACGGGGGGTATCGCAATCAGCCCCAGCATTTT. The rearrangement uses TRBV19 and TRBJ1-5; a possible D gene is TRBD1 (5 bases). Per germline, CDR1 LNHDA and CDR2 SQIVND (reference sequence). The CDR3 loop spans 15 amino acids. Trimming pared 8 bases from V and 2 bases from J, leaving 16 bases between.